The source of this T cell receptor (beta chain) is a study of blood T cells in healthy people across ages. With respect to this clonotype: Since a much larger clone is just one base distant, this may be a read error.

Through a sample-barcoded 5' primer and a J-beta primer mix, a second PCR was run for 7 to 11 cycles. Each CDR3 protein is one row after TCRdb ran MiXCR on the 5' RACE reads. The repertoire holds 800,000 to 1,000,000 distinct CDR3 sequences, with about 44% as singletons. The CDR3 length is 15 residues. Germline-derived CDR1 and CDR2 are SGHTA and FQGNSA. The receptor was derived from a man under 40 in good health. Sequencing was carried out using blood. This chain joins TRBV7-2 and TRBJ1-6; D not certain. CDR3 coding DNA: TGTGCCAGCAGCGTAAACAGCCTCTATAAGTCACCCCTCCACTTT. This sequence encodes CASSVNSLYKSPLHF.